The T cell receptor (beta chain) under discussion was sequenced for a study of T cell responses to AZD1222 COVID-19 vaccine. Study results and caveats: The reported proportion of spike-specific TCRs targeting unmutated variant regions was nearly half.

Generated by immunoSEQ multiplex PCR, the TCRdb table keeps only in-frame clones and is missing some. This table has roughly 140,000 clones, 89% appearing once. To note about this clone: Its antigen is unknown.

Germline CDR1 and CDR2: SNHLY and FYNNEI. The length of the CDR3 is 13 residues. V gave up 2 bases and J gave up 6 bases, with 8 bases separating them. This sequence was found in an adult in good health. This chain connects TRBV2 to TRBJ1-5, with D possibly matching TRBD1 (5 bases). The sample was peripheral blood, taken on day 0 of AZD1222 vaccination. The CDR3 bases are TGTGCCAGCAGTGAATGGGGCCCTCAGCCCCAGCATTTT. It specifies CASSEWGPQPQHF.